The entry below describes one TCR beta chain. Its antigen is not identified. Some clones are missing from TCRdb's copy, which holds only in-frame ones; the method was immunoSEQ multiplex PCR. The data hold 110,000 or so clones, with about 86% observed a single time. The sample originates from a study of T cell responses to AZD1222 COVID-19 vaccine. Unmatched junction bases numbered 12, after V lost 3 bases and J lost 3 bases. Per the germline V gene, CDR1 is SGHVS and CDR2 is FQNEAQ. The CDR3 totals 18 residues. The study, taken as a whole, reports: There were mostly white British donors and more females than males, and clonal diversity was possibly underestimated. Elevations in Spike-specific TCR breadth and depth followed administration of two AZD1222 doses.

This TCR derives from an adult in good health. The genes are TRBV7-8 and TRBJ1-5; 9 bases match TRBD1. Sequences were derived from peripheral blood, sampled on day 0 of AZD1222 vaccination. The CDR3 coding sequence is TGTGCCAGCAGCTTGGAGGGTCAGGGACAGGGACCCAATCAGCCCCAGCATTTT. This sequence encodes CASSLEGQGQGPNQPQHF.